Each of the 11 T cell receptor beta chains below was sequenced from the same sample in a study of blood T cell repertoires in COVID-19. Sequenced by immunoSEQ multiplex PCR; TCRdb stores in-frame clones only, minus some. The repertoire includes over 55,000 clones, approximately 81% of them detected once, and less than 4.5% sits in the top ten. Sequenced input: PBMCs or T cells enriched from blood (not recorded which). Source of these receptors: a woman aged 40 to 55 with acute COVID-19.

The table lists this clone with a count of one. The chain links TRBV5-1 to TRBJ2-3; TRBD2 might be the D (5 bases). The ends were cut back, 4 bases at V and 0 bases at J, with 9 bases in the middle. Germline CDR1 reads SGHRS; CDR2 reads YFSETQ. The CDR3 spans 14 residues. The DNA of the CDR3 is TGCGCCAGCAGCGGAGCGGTGAGCACAGATACGCAGTATTTT. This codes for CASSGAVSTDTQYF. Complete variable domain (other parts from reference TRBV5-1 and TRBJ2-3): KAGVTQTPRYLIKTRGQQVTLSCSPISGHRSVSWYQQTPGQGLQFLFEYFSETQRNKGNFPGRFSGRQFSNSRSEMNVSTLELGDSALYLCASSGAVSTDTQYFGPGTRLTVL.

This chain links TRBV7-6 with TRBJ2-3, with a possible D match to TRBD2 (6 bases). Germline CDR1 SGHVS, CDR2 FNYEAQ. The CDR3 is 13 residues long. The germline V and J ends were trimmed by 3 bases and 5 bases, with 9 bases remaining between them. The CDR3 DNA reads TGTGCCAGCAGCTTGACTAGTTTAGATACGCAGTATTTT. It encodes CASSLTSLDTQYF.

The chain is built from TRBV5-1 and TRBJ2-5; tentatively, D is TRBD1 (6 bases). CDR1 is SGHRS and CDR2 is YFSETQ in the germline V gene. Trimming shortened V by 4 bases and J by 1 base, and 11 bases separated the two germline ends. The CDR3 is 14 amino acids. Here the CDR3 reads CASSQQGSQETQYF. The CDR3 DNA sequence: TGCGCCAGCAGCCAACAGGGAAGCCAAGAGACCCAGTACTTC.

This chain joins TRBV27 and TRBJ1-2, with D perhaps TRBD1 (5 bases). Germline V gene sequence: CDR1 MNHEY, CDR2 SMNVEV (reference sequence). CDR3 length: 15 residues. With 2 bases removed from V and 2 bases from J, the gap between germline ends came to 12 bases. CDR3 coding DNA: TGTGCCAGCAGTTTAATGGCAGGGCCGAACTATGGCTACACCTTC. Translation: CASSLMAGPNYGYTF.

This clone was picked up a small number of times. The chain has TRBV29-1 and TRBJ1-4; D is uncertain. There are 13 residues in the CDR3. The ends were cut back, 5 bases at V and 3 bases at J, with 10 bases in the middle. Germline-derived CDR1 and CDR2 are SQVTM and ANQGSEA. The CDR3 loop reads CSVRPGANEKLFF. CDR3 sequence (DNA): TGCAGCGTTCGCCCGGGTGCTAATGAAAAACTGTTTTTT.

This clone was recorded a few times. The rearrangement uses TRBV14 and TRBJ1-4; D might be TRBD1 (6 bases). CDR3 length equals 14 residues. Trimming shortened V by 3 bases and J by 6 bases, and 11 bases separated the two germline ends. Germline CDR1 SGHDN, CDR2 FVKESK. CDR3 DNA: TGTGCCAGCAGCCATAGGGACACAGATGAAAAACTGTTTTTT. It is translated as CASSHRDTDEKLFF. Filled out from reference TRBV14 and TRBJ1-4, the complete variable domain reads EAGVTQFPSHSVIEKGQTVTLRCDPISGHDNLYWYRRVMGKEIKFLLHFVKESKQDESGMPNNRFLAERTGGTYSTLKVQPAELEDSGVYFCASSHRDTDEKLFFGSGTQLSVL.

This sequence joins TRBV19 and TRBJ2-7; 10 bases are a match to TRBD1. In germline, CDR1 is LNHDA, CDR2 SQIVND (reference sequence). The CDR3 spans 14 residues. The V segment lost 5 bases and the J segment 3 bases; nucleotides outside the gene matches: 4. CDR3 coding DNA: TGTGCCAGTAGTCTGCGGGACAGGGGCTACGAGCAGTACTTC. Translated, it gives CASSLRDRGYEQYF.

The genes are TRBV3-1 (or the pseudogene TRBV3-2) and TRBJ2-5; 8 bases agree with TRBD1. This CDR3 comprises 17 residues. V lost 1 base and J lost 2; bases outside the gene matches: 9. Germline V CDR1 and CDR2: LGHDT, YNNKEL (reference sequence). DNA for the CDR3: TGTGCCAGCAGCCAAGGGCAGGGGGCAAGGACACAAGAGACCCAGTACTTC. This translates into CASSQGQGARTQETQYF.

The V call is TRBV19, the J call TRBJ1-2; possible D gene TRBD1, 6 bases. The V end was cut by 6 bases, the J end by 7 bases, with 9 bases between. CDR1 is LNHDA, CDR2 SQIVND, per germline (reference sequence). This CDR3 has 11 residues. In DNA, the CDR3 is TGTGCCAGTAGGACAGGTTTTGGCTACACCTTC. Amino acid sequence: CASRTGFGYTF.

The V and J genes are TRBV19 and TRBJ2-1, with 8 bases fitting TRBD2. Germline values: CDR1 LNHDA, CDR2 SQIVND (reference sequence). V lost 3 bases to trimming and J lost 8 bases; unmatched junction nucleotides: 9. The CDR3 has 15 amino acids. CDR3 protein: CASSMGSGVIDEQFF. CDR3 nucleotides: TGTGCCAGTAGTATGGGTAGCGGGGTAATTGATGAGCAGTTCTTC.

CDR3 nucleotide sequence: TGTGCCAGCAGCCAGGGGATCACTGAAGCTTTCTTT. Encoded protein: CASSQGITEAFF. The V call is TRBV7-2, the J call TRBJ1-1; D may be TRBD1 (6 bases). The germline V gene has CDR1 SGHTA and CDR2 FQGNSA. V was clipped by 5 bases and J by 4 bases, with 8 bases between them. The CDR3 has 12 amino acids.